Below, one T cell receptor (beta chain) is given with its context. This clonotype has at least ten counts. The clone's antigen remains unknown. No base quality values were provided; no much bigger clone lies one nucleotide off. Synthesis of TCR cDNA relied on 5'RACE template switching, a step that introduced a universal primer site along with unique molecular identifiers. Priming for cDNA synthesis came from both the TCR alpha and TCR beta constant segments. Libraries were amplified in two PCR steps, with sample barcodes and sequencing adapters added in the second step. Sequencing of the libraries was done on either Illumina HiSeq 2500 (2x100 bp) or NovaSeq (2x150 bp). The authors processed their data as follows. Demultiplexing of reads and collapsing into UMI consensus sequences were performed with MIGEC, and V(D)J alignment was carried out with MiXCR. Vaccine-responding clonotypes were identified with edgeR using replicate PBMC samples, with FDR below 0.01 and a log2 fold change above 5 up to day 15 being required. Each bulk clonotype received a CD4 or CD8 identity based on whether the sequenced CD4 or CD8 repertoire contained that clonotype at higher abundance. TCRdb's own reprocessing of the public reads used fastp at Q25 and MiXCR and kept productive beta chains. Each entry merges the rows of one CDR3 protein and shows their most common DNA and genes. The V and J calls were determined by TCRdb, not by the authors. The sample table holds about 230,000 distinct CDR3 sequences, of which around 6.7% were seen once. The ten largest make up about 1% of the sample.

This sample is drawn from a study of T cells after yellow fever vaccination (dated by TCRdb to about 2019). The study in broad terms: The SMART-Seq v4 Ultra Low Input RNA kit was used to prepare libraries from fractions with low cell numbers. To follow T-cell clones before and after both primary and booster YFV17D yellow fever vaccination, bulk TCR alpha and beta repertoires underwent longitudinal sequencing. Two healthy male donors made up the cohort, one aged 18 to 29 years and the other aged 30 to 39 years. Bulk PBMC replicates and cell subsets were isolated from blood drawn at multiple timepoints before and after both primary and secondary immunization. Here is what the overall study found, with its caveats: Most clones expanded after primary vaccination (roughly 96% of CD4 and around 88% of CD8) were re-detected after the booster, suggesting that broad memory maintenance occurred. A small share of clonotypes occurred in both CD4 and CD8 compartments, likely arising from convergent recombination. FACS-sorted repertoires could contain abundant contaminating clonotypes from the bulk population, so computational filtering was required. Only two donors were included in the study, so the extent to which the findings can be generalized is limited. The secondary T-cell response was weaker than the primary response but faster, peaking on day 5 instead of day 15.

In the germline V gene, CDR1 corresponds to LGHNA and CDR2 to YNFKEQ. V was cut back by 0 bases and J by 2 bases, leaving a gap of 8 bases between them. The CDR3, cysteine through phenylalanine, is 15 amino acids long. Only the CDR3 part of the read is kept: 45 bases, read in frame from the first base. The treatment or condition label of this sample denotes: live attenuated yellow fever vaccine strain. A standard Ficoll-Paque protocol was used to isolate PBMCs from peripheral blood. Dynabeads CD4 and CD8 positive selection kits were used to isolate CD4 and CD8 T-cell fractions. TriZol was used to extract RNA from bulk PBMCs, from CD4 and CD8 fractions, and from dextramer-positive and dextramer-negative fractions.

The TCR comes from a man aged 25 to 40 who received the YFV17D yellow fever vaccine. The sequenced sample was CD4+ T cells sorted from PBMCs, obtained on the day of the yellow fever booster vaccination. The chain joins TRBV4-2 to TRBJ1-3; matching of 5 bases hints at TRBD1 as the D gene. The base sequence is TGTGCCAGCAGCCAAGATCAAGGGGCTGGAAACACCATATATTTT. Translated, this is CASSQDQGAGNTIYF.